Each of the 10 T cell receptor beta chains below was sequenced from the same sample in a study of blood T cell repertoires in COVID-19. TCRdb's table, derived via immunoSEQ multiplex PCR, lists solely in-frame clones and lacks some. Seen here are 98,000 or so clones, about 89% observed once, and the top ten hold 5.1%. The material sequenced was peripheral blood. The receptors come from a human donor in a cohort sampled during active COVID-19.

A single count supports this clone. This chain uses TRBV7-9 with TRBJ1-1, with D perhaps matching TRBD1 (6 bases). CDR3 length equals 15 residues. Germline CDR1 SEHNR, CDR2 FQNEAQ (reference sequence). Trimming cost V 2 bases and J 1 base, with 11 bases left between them. The CDR3 coding sequence is TGTGCCAGCAGCTTATCGGGGGGCCGGAACACTGAAGCTTTCTTT. Amino acids: CASSLSGGRNTEAFF.

The V and J genes are TRBV6-5 and TRBJ2-3, with TRBD1 identical over 8 bases. Germline CDR1 reads MNHEY; CDR2 reads SVGAGI. This CDR3 is built from 14 residues. With V trimmed by 5 bases and J by 0 bases, 1 base remained unmatched. CDR3 nucleotides: TGTGCCAGCAGTCGGACAGGGAGCACAGATACGCAGTATTTT. Its protein is CASSRTGSTDTQYF.

This clone has a single count. V gene TRBV6-5 combines with J gene TRBJ2-1; 11 bases align to TRBD2. Germline V gene sequence: CDR1 MNHEY, CDR2 SVGAGI. The CDR3 contains 15 residues. Trimming removed 0 bases from V and 7 bases from J; junction bases left unmatched: 2. The CDR3 bases are TGTGCCAGCAGTTACTCTAGCGGGAGGGGAAATGAGCAGTTCTTC. Protein product: CASSYSSGRGNEQFF.

This rearrangement joins TRBV11-2 to TRBJ2-1; a possible D gene is TRBD2 (6 bases). The germline CDR1 and CDR2 sequences are SGHAT and FQNNGV. CDR3 length equals 17 residues. V was shortened by 1 base and J by 7 bases, with 20 bases between the two germline ends. CDR3 in DNA: TGTGCCAGCAGCTTAGTCGGGAGCAGGGTCGTTCGAAATGAGCAGTTCTTC. It encodes CASSLVGSRVVRNEQFF.

The V call is TRBV24-1, the J call TRBJ2-7, with TRBD1 matching 7 bases. The germline V gene encodes CDR1 KGHDR and CDR2 SFDVKD. V dropped 8 bases and J dropped 4; count of bases not matched to a gene: 10. The CDR3 consists of 14 residues. The DNA of the CDR3 is TGTGCCACCAATTGGACAGGTTCTCTTTACGAGCAGTACTTC. This codes for CATNWTGSLYEQYF.

V is TRBV28 and J is TRBJ1-2; 7 positions agree with TRBD1. With 8 bases clipped from V and 5 bases from J, the junction kept 14 bases outside the gene matches. The CDR3 length is 15 residues. Germline CDR1 MDHEN, CDR2 SYDVKM. The CDR3 nucleotides read TGTGCCAGCGGACTGATCAGGGGGTCCCGGTATGGCTACACCTTC. Its translation is CASGLIRGSRYGYTF.

This rearrangement joins TRBV19 to TRBJ2-6, with D possibly being TRBD1 (5 bases). This CDR3 has 14 residues. V was shortened by 8 bases and J by 1 base, with 9 bases between the two germline ends. Germline lookup yields CDR1 LNHDA and CDR2 SQIVND (reference sequence). The chain's CDR3 is CASSPGSGANVLTF. The CDR3 nucleotides read TGTGCCAGTTCACCAGGGTCTGGGGCCAACGTCCTGACTTTC.

This clone has just one count. The rearrangement joins TRBV15 to TRBJ1-3; no clear D. CDR3 length: 17 residues. V lost 0 bases to trimming and J lost 0 bases, with 12 bases between them. The germline CDR1 and CDR2 sequences are LNHNV and YYDKDF (reference sequence). CDR3 loop: CATSRDKIGSSGNTIYF. Written as DNA, the CDR3 is TGTGCCACCAGCAGAGATAAAATTGGCAGCTCTGGAAACACCATATATTTT.

The gene calls are TRBV3-1 (or the pseudogene TRBV3-2) and TRBJ1-3; D is unresolved. The V end was cut by 1 base, the J end by 2 bases, with 6 bases between. This CDR3 contains 14 residues. CDR1 LGHDT and CDR2 YNNKEL come from the germline V gene (reference sequence). In DNA, the CDR3 is TGTGCCAGCAGCCAAGCAGAGGCTGGAAACACCATATATTTT. Translation: CASSQAEAGNTIYF.

This chain joins TRBV5-1 and TRBJ2-7; 10 positions match TRBD1. With 0 bases clipped from V and 0 bases from J, the junction kept 0 bases outside the gene matches. The CDR3 contains 15 residues. Germline-derived CDR1 and CDR2 are SGHRS and YFSETQ. CDR3 in DNA: TGCGCCAGCAGCTTGGGACAGGGGGCCTCCTACGAGCAGTACTTC. Residues: CASSLGQGASYEQYF.